This record covers a single T cell receptor (beta chain). The antigen remains unidentified. The data are from a study of vaccination and CD4 T cells after COVID-19. At the Johns Hopkins FTIC core, DNA taken from cultured CD4+ T cells was sequenced by way of the Oncomine TCR Beta short-read assay. TCRdb reprocessed the PCR reads via MiXCR and lists one record per CDR3 protein. The data hold about 20,000 distinct CDR3 sequences, with 46% observed a single time. The germline V gene encodes CDR1 MRHNA and CDR2 SNTAGT. This CDR3 comprises 15 residues. Between the trimmed V and J ends, which lost 5 bases and 8 bases, there was a span of 19 bases. General study points: No early post-infection timepoints were studied, and convalescent patients studied were relatively few.

Treatment denoted: roughly 11-day PBMC culture with coronavirus spike peptide pools or control peptides (ViraFEST assay). ViraFEST enlarged antigen-specific T cell populations with peptide pools and afterwards sequenced TCRs. This specimen was CD4+ T cells from blood, cultured in vitro, taken after SARS-CoV-2 vaccination. The clonotype comes from a human donor who had recovered from COVID-19. This sequence joins TRBV6-4 and TRBJ2-1; D might be TRBD1 (5 bases). CDR3 in DNA: TGTGCCAGCAGTCTTTTAGGGGTCGCCTCGGATGAGCAGTTCTTC. It encodes CASSLLGVASDEQFF.